The rows below give T cell receptor beta chains drawn from one sample of a study of CD8 T cells in ankylosing spondylitis. Each CDR3 protein is one row after TCRdb ran MiXCR on the 5' RACE reads. The sample shows over 95,000 distinct CDR3 sequences, about 8.5% of them seen only once. The sequencing sample was made of blood, either unsorted or a sorted T cell fraction (not recorded which). The receptors shown here come from a male donor with ankylosing spondylitis or in good health (not recorded which). CDR3s include the opening cysteine and the closing phenylalanine or tryptophan. Fields, in order: clone size, V gene, D gene, J gene, CDR3 DNA, CDR3 protein. A D gene is named only where the DNA matches it firmly. Size is stated for part of the rows, as once, few or many counts, or as a class when the clone is expanded.

few	TRBV7-9	.	TRBJ1-2	TGTGCCAGCAGCTCGGACAGTACTAACTATGGCTACACCTTC	CASSSDSTNYGYTF
many	TRBV24-1	.	TRBJ2-1	TGTGCCACCAGTGACGCTCGCGGGGGCCGGGTCAATGAGCAGTTCTTC	CATSDARGGRVNEQFF
many	TRBV20-1	TRBD1	TRBJ1-1	TGCAGTGCTAGAGACCGACAGGGGGGCGCTGAAGCTTTCTTT	CSARDRQGGAEAFF
many	TRBV20-1	TRBD1	TRBJ2-7	TGCAGTGCTTACGCTGGGACAGGGGGCTCCTACGAGCAGTACTTC	CSAYAGTGGSYEQYF
few	TRBV10-3	.	TRBJ2-1	TGTGCCATCAGTGAAGTTAGCGGACAGTACAATGAGCAGTTCTTC	CAISEVSGQYNEQFF
few	TRBV7-2	TRBD1	TRBJ1-1	TGTGCCAGCAGCTCCCGGACAGGGGGAAACACTGAAGCTTTCTTT	CASSSRTGGNTEAFF
many	TRBV12-3/TRBV12-4	.	TRBJ1-1	TGTGCCAGCAGCTGGGCGAACACTGAAGCTTTCTTT	CASSWANTEAFF
many	TRBV10-1	TRBD2	TRBJ2-2	TGCGCCAGCAGTGAGGGTCTAGCGGGATTGAAGACCGGGGAGCTGTTTTTT	CASSEGLAGLKTGELFF
many	TRBV27	.	TRBJ1-4	TGTGCCAGCAGTTGGGCGGAGGGTGAAAAACTGTTTTTT	CASSWAEGEKLFF
many	TRBV9	.	TRBJ2-1	TGTGCCAGCAGCGTAGGCGATCGGGAGTACAATGAGCAGTTCTTC	CASSVGDREYNEQFF
many	TRBV5-1	.	TRBJ2-3	TGCGCCAGCAGCTTGTACGGGAGTGAGACAGATACGCAGTATTTT	CASSLYGSETDTQYF
many	TRBV20-1	TRBD1	TRBJ2-7	TGCAGTGCCCCATGGACAGGGGGGTCCTACGAGCAGTACTTC	CSAPWTGGSYEQYF
many	TRBV6-2/TRBV6-3	TRBD2	TRBJ2-1	TGTGCCAGCAAGCGTAAGAGCGGGAGAAGGAGTGAGCAGTTCTTC	CASKRKSGRRSEQFF
.	TRBV20-1	.	TRBJ2-4	TGCTGTGCCGCTGGTTACAGGAACGGGAGCCTCAAAAACATTCAGTACTTC	CCAAGYRNGSLKNIQYF
.	TRBV19	.	TRBJ2-1	TGTGCCAGTAGTCCGCCTTTGAGGCGGGACCACAATGAGCAGTTCTTC	CASSPPLRRDHNEQFF
many	TRBV5-1	TRBD2	TRBJ2-5	TGCGCCAGCAGCTTAGGCGGACTAGTCCAAGAGACCCAGTACTTC	CASSLGGLVQETQYF
many	TRBV20-1	TRBD1	TRBJ1-5	TGCAGTGCTCGCCAGGGGGTAAATCAGCCCCAGCATTTT	CSARQGVNQPQHF
many	TRBV5-1	.	TRBJ2-5	TGCGCCAGCAGCAACCAGCAAGAGACCCAGTACTTC	CASSNQQETQYF
few	TRBV12-3/TRBV12-4	TRBD2	TRBJ2-3	TGTGCCAGCAGTCCTGGACTAGCGGGGGCCCCGTATTTT	CASSPGLAGAPYF
many	TRBV15	.	TRBJ1-4	TGTGCCACCAGCTTGCGGGGGGAGATAGATGAAAAACTGTTTTTT	CATSLRGEIDEKLFF
.	TRBV12-3/TRBV12-4	TRBD2	TRBJ2-7	TGTGCCAGCAGTTTAGCATCGACGCGACTAGCGGGATTGAACGAGCAGTACTTC	CASSLASTRLAGLNEQYF
many	TRBV24-1	.	TRBJ2-2	TGTGCCACCGGGGGGGCAGGGAACACCGGGGAGCTGTTTTTT	CATGGAGNTGELFF
.	TRBV7-2	TRBD2	TRBJ2-5	TGTGTCAGCAGTAATAGAGGAGCGGGGGGTCCTCTCGAGACCCAGTACTTC	CVSSNRGAGGPLETQYF
many	TRBV27	TRBD1	TRBJ2-5	TGTGCCAGCAGTAGGTGGCGACAGGGTGAGACCCAGTACTTC	CASSRWRQGETQYF
.	TRBV5-5	.	TRBJ1-6	TGTGCCAGCAGCCGCCATGGTAGAGAATCTAATTCACCCCTCCACTTT	CASSRHGRESNSPLHF
many	TRBV6-1	TRBD2	TRBJ2-7	TGTGCCAGCGGCCCGACTAGCGGGAGGGGTGAGCAGTACTTC	CASGPTSGRGEQYF
.	TRBV6-2/TRBV6-3	TRBD1	TRBJ1-4	TGTGCCAGCAGTTACCGGACAGGCTTGTTTTTT	CASSYRTGLFF
few	TRBV12-5	.	TRBJ1-1	TGTGCTAGTGGCCCCTCGACACCAGCAGTCGCTGAAGCTTTCTTT	CASGPSTPAVAEAFF
many	TRBV29-1	TRBD2	TRBJ2-2	TGCAGCGCTGGACTAGCGGGGGACACCGGGGAGCTGTTTTTT	CSAGLAGDTGELFF
many	TRBV27	.	TRBJ1-1	TGTGCCAGCAGTTTACAGGTGAACACTGAAGCTTTCTTT	CASSLQVNTEAFF
many	TRBV12-3/TRBV12-4	TRBD1	TRBJ1-5	TGTGCCAGCAGTTTGACGTCAGGGGGCGCGGAGGCCCAGCATTTT	CASSLTSGGAEAQHF
few	TRBV20-1	TRBD2	TRBJ2-1	TGCAGTGCTATGACTAGCGGGGGTCGAAATGAGCAGTTCTTC	CSAMTSGGRNEQFF
many	TRBV12-3/TRBV12-4	.	TRBJ1-2	TGTGCCAGCAGTTTTCAAATTGGTGGCTACACCTTC	CASSFQIGGYTF
many	TRBV20-1	TRBD1	TRBJ2-1	TGCAGTGCTTGGCCGGGACAGGGGTACAATGAGCAGTTCTTC	CSAWPGQGYNEQFF
many	TRBV6-1	TRBD1	TRBJ2-7	TGTGCCAGCAGTGAAGGGACAGGGGTACACGAGCAGTACTTC	CASSEGTGVHEQYF
many	TRBV20-1	.	TRBJ1-5	TGCAGTGCTAGAGGGGTCGGAAGAAGACATCAGCCCCAGCATTTT	CSARGVGRRHQPQHF
many	TRBV2	TRBD1	TRBJ2-7	TGTGCCAGCGGGGACAGGGTAACCTACGAGCAGTACTTC	CASGDRVTYEQYF
many	TRBV24-1	TRBD2	TRBJ2-1	TGTGCCACCAGGGCCGGGACTAGCGACTACAATGAGCAGTTCTTC	CATRAGTSDYNEQFF
many	TRBV2	TRBD1	TRBJ1-6	TGTGCCAGCAGTGCCAACAGGGGAGAGCCACCCCTCCACTTT	CASSANRGEPPLHF
many	TRBV5-6	.	TRBJ2-1	TGTGCCAGCAACACCCGGGAGTCGGGCAATGAGCAGTTCTTC	CASNTRESGNEQFF
.	TRBV4-3	TRBD1	TRBJ1-4	TGCGCCAGCACCCAAGATCTCGGACAGGGGACTAATGAAAAACTGTTTTTT	CASTQDLGQGTNEKLFF
many	TRBV5-1	TRBD2	TRBJ2-1	TGCGCCAGCAGCCGACTAGCGGGAGGAACCCACAATGAGCAGTTCTTC	CASSRLAGGTHNEQFF
few	TRBV25-1	TRBD1	TRBJ2-2	TGTGCCAGCAGGGACGGGACAGGAGCCACCGGGGAGCTGTTTTTT	CASRDGTGATGELFF
many	TRBV6-5	.	TRBJ2-1	TGTGCCACCACTTCCGCCCTGACAGCCGATGAGCAGTTCTTC	CATTSALTADEQFF
many	TRBV12-3/TRBV12-4	TRBD1	TRBJ2-2	TGTGCCAGCAGTTGGACAGGGAACACCGGGGAGCTGTTTTTT	CASSWTGNTGELFF
many	TRBV5-1	.	TRBJ2-5	TGCGCCAGCAGCTTGGTTGGGCGAGGGGACTTTCAAGAGACCCAGTACTTC	CASSLVGRGDFQETQYF